The 3 T cell receptor beta chains below were found in one sample sequenced in a study of T cells in Graves' hyperthyroidism and ophthalmopathy. TCR beta CDR3 region amplification was performed from RNA transcripts. An initial round of RT-PCR targeting the TCR CDR3 relied on the HTBI primer set. TCRdb analysed the multiplex PCR reads with MiXCR anew, one entry per CDR3 protein. Of 300,000 to 350,000 distinct CDR3 sequences in the sample, 16% were seen once. Material: blood. All receptors derive from a man younger than 45 with Graves' hyperthyroidism.

This clonotype occurred many times. Written as DNA, the CDR3 is TGTGCCAGCAGCCCTCCCTGGGAGAGCGGGTATACCTACGAGCAGTACTTC. It translates to CASSPPWESGYTYEQYF. V and J are TRBV3-1 and TRBJ2-7; maybe TRBD2 (6 bases). Germline CDR1 reads LGHDT; CDR2 reads YNNKEL (reference sequence). V lost 4 bases, J lost 2 bases, and 21 bases lay in between. The CDR3 has 17 residues.

This clonotype was found a few times. The V gene is TRBV27, the J gene TRBJ1-6; no clear D gene. Germline V gene lookup returns CDR1 MNHEY and CDR2 SMNVEV (reference sequence). This CDR3 contains 16 residues. Deletions cut 3 bases from V and 5 bases from J, with 14 bases between. The CDR3 DNA reads as TGTGCCAGCAGTTTCCGGTTTGGGCGTCATAATTCACCCCTCCACTTT. Protein sequence: CASSFRFGRHNSPLHF.

In its sample, this clonotype was seen many times. This chain joins TRBV12-3 or TRBV12-4 and TRBJ1-2, with D maybe TRBD1 (6 bases). The CDR3 has 13 residues. V lost 1 base to trimming and J lost 8 bases, with 11 bases between them. The CDR3 DNA is TGTGCCAGCAGTTTAGGGGGGCTGATGGGCTACACCTTC. Protein: CASSLGGLMGYTF.